This TCR beta chain is from a study of radiotherapy plus CTLA-4 blockade in lung cancer. About the research overall: Among all patients, approximately 17% showed objective responses, while roughly 28% had disease control.

Turning to this clone: Its cognate antigen is unknown.

Chemo-refractory metastatic non-small-cell lung cancer patients underwent focal radiation alongside CTLA-4 blockade with ipilimumab. Study-wide findings and caveats: The study found tumor-derived TCR clones expanded in blood after radiotherapy plus ipilimumab. Best predicting response, reportedly, were early blood T cell clone dynamics, with interferon-beta.

The CDR3 has 15 residues. V was shortened by 6 bases and J by 3 bases, with 17 bases between the two germline ends. CDR1 and CDR2 from the germline V gene are ENHRY and SYGVKD. Repertoires were generated with immunoSEQ multiplex PCR, while TCRdb's copy carries only in-frame clones and drops some. The sample includes over 80,000 clones, 70% to 90% seen only once; the top ten take 16%. Material: peripheral blood, obtained from a patient treated with radiotherapy plus ipilimumab. The origin of this receptor is a human donor with non-small cell lung cancer that progressed on radiotherapy plus ipilimumab. This chain joins TRBV10-3 and TRBJ1-1; D may be TRBD1 (6 bases). In DNA, the CDR3 is TGTGCCATCAGCTCCGGGGCAGGGGAGGACACTGAAGCTTTCTTT. This codes for CAISSGAGEDTEAFF.